This passage covers 24 T cell receptor beta chains from one sample sequenced in a study of cytomegalovirus exposure and HLA in healthy donors. In the PCR, 60 Vbeta and 13 Jbeta primers were used. Using immunoSEQ multiplex PCR, the repertoire was profiled, and TCRdb retains in-frame clones only, with some absent. The sample includes approximately 140,000 clones, about three quarters of them seen just once. Sequenced input: PBMCs. These receptors all come from a man younger than 30 in good health and CMV-seronegative.

Note on this clone: The junction shows a germline mismatch at one end, possibly a read error. V and J are TRBV10-2 and TRBJ2-7; tentative D call: TRBD2 (6 bases). CDR3 size: 14 residues. CDR1 is WSHSY and CDR2 is SAAADI in the germline V gene. DNA for the CDR3: TGCGCCACCAGCGAGAAGGGGCGGGATTACGCGCAGTACTTC. It encodes CATSEKGRDYAQYF.

The CDR3 loop reads CASSFTGVYEQYF. The CDR3 region has the DNA TGCGCCAGCAGCTTCACAGGGGTCTACGAGCAGTACTTC. The gene calls are TRBV5-1 and TRBJ2-7; TRBD1 matches at 7 bases. The CDR3 spans 13 residues. V lost 2 bases to trimming and J lost 3 bases; unmatched junction nucleotides: 2. Germline V gene data show CDR1 as SGHRS and CDR2 as YFSETQ.

The V gene is TRBV7-9, the J gene TRBJ1-2; the match to TRBD1 covers 8 bases. Germline V gene sequence: CDR1 SEHNR, CDR2 FQNEAQ (reference sequence). V lost 5 bases to trimming and J lost 2 bases; unmatched junction nucleotides: 13. The CDR3 totals 17 residues. This CDR3 reads CASSTRRSGQANYGYTF. DNA of the CDR3: TGTGCCAGCAGCACGAGACGCTCGGGACAGGCGAACTATGGCTACACCTTC.

The rearrangement links TRBV9 to TRBJ2-7, with D possibly TRBD1 on 6 matching bases. Deletions cut 0 bases from V and 3 bases from J, with 10 bases between. This CDR3 has 14 residues. Germline V CDR1 and CDR2: SGDLS, YYNGEE. CDR3 coding DNA: TGTGCCAGCAGCGTAGAGGGGGACGGCTACGAGCAGTACTTC. This encodes CASSVEGDGYEQYF.

The rearrangement joins TRBV11-3 to TRBJ2-5; TRBD1 agrees at 8 bases. The CDR3 has 13 residues. Germline values: CDR1 SGHNT, CDR2 YENEEA. The V segment lost 5 bases and the J segment 5 bases; nucleotides outside the gene matches: 4. CDR3: CASSPAGGETQYF. As DNA, the CDR3 is TGTGCCAGCAGCCCTGCAGGGGGCGAGACCCAGTACTTC.

The rearrangement links TRBV19 to TRBJ2-5, with 8 positions matching TRBD1. The closer fit of TRBJ2-7 to the DNA end suggests the J call may be wrong. There are 16 residues in the CDR3. Germline assignment: CDR1 LNHDA and CDR2 SQIVND (reference sequence). The CDR3: CASTTGTGLSSYEQYF. The CDR3 nucleotides read TGTGCCAGCACAACCGGGACAGGATTGAGCTCCTACGAGCAGTACTTC.

V is TRBV19 and J is TRBJ2-3; 7 bases fit TRBD2. The ends lost 11 bases at V and 2 bases at J; junction bases unmatched: 7. Germline loops: CDR1 LNHDA, CDR2 SQIVND (reference sequence). The CDR3 is 13 residues long. The chain's CDR3 is CASGGWNTDTQYF. DNA of the CDR3: TGTGCCTCCGGGGGGTGGAACACAGATACGCAGTATTTT.

The gene calls are TRBV27 and TRBJ2-5, with D uncertain. The better agreement between TRBJ2-7 and the DNA end casts doubt on the J call. CDR3 length: 13 amino acids. Germline V gene data show CDR1 as MNHEY and CDR2 as SMNVEV (reference sequence). The CDR3 here is CASRALENYEQYF. CDR3 bases: TGTGCCAGCCGCGCTCTGGAGAACTACGAGCAGTACTTC.

The chain recombines TRBV28 with TRBJ2-1, with TRBD1 as a possible D gene (5 bases). Germline V gene sequence: CDR1 MDHEN, CDR2 SYDVKM. Trimming stripped 4 bases from V and 4 bases from J, with 11 bases between. The CDR3 is made up of 14 amino acids. The CDR3 DNA reads TGTGCCAGCAGTTACGACCCAGGGTACAATGAGCAGTTCTTC. Translating gives CASSYDPGYNEQFF. Filled out from reference TRBV28 and TRBJ2-1, the complete variable domain reads DVKVTQSSRYLVKRTGEKVFLECVQDMDHENMFWYRQDPGLGLRLIYFSYDVKMKEKGDIPEGYSVSREKKERFSLILESASTNQTSMYLCASSYDPGYNEQFFGPGTRLTVL.

The chain combines TRBV29-1 with TRBJ1-6; 8 bases align to TRBD1. Per the germline V gene, CDR1 is SQVTM and CDR2 is ANQGSEA. This CDR3 has 13 residues. The V segment lost 8 bases and the J segment 5 bases; nucleotides outside the gene matches: 5. CDR3 sequence (DNA): TGCAGCCCACAGGGGGATGATAATTCACCCCTCCACTTT. Protein: CSPQGDDNSPLHF.

The V call is TRBV30, the J call TRBJ1-4, with D uncertain. The CDR3 has 13 residues. From germline, CDR1 is GTSNPN and CDR2 SVGIG (reference sequence). V was pared by 0 bases and J by 6 bases, with 8 bases between. CDR3 nucleotide sequence: TGTGCCTGGAGTGTGAGCTCTTATGAAAAACTGTTTTTT. Translation gives CAWSVSSYEKLFF.

The chain couples TRBV18 to TRBJ1-3; D is undetermined. The CDR3 has 15 amino acids. V lost 6 bases and J 0 bases, leaving 12 bases between the germline ends. Germline V CDR1 and CDR2: KGHSH, LQKENI. The CDR3 reads CASSPGLPSGNTIYF. CDR3 coding DNA: TGTGCCAGCTCCCCAGGACTGCCCTCTGGAAACACCATATATTTT.

The V and J genes are TRBV7-9 and TRBJ2-7; 8 nucleotides align to TRBD1. In germline, CDR1 is SEHNR, CDR2 FQNEAQ (reference sequence). This CDR3 has 14 residues. With 5 bases clipped from V and 5 bases from J, the junction kept 8 bases outside the gene matches. The CDR3 DNA follows: TGTGCCAGCAGCCGGACAGGGTCCATCCACGAGCAGTACTTC. Translating it yields CASSRTGSIHEQYF.

The chain links TRBV11-2 to TRBJ1-2, with 7 bases that match TRBD1. The V gene's germline CDR1 is SGHAT and CDR2 FQNNGV. CDR3 length equals 13 residues. Trimming removed 4 bases from V and 7 bases from J; junction bases left unmatched: 6. Here the CDR3 reads CASSSTGAGGYTF. As DNA, the CDR3 is TGTGCCAGCAGCTCCACAGGGGCCGGTGGCTACACCTTC.

This clone was detected a few times. V and J are TRBV5-1 and TRBJ2-1; tentative D call: TRBD2 (6 bases). Germline lookup yields CDR1 SGHRS and CDR2 YFSETQ. The CDR3 consists of 15 residues. The V and J ends lost 3 bases and 3 bases respectively, with 13 bases between them. The DNA of the CDR3 is TGCGCCAGCAGCTCAGAGCGGGCTCTCTACAATGAGCAGTTCTTC. This gives the protein CASSSERALYNEQFF. The full variable domain, with the rest looked up from reference TRBV5-1 and TRBJ2-1, is KAGVTQTPRYLIKTRGQQVTLSCSPISGHRSVSWYQQTPGQGLQFLFEYFSETQRNKGNFPGRFSGRQFSNSRSEMNVSTLELGDSALYLCASSSERALYNEQFFGPGTRLTVL.

J is TRBJ2-2 and V is TRBV30; 10 nucleotides line up with TRBD2. CDR1 is GTSNPN, CDR2 SVGIG, per germline (reference sequence). The CDR3 sequence is 13 residues long. The CDR3 DNA is TGTGCACGACAGCGGGAGGGCACCGGGGAGCTGTTTTTT. Its protein is CARQREGTGELFF.

J is TRBJ2-7 and V is TRBV7-8, with D possibly TRBD2 on 7 matching bases. The CDR3 has 17 amino acids. Germline CDR1 is SGHVS and CDR2 is FQNEAQ. V was cut by 5 bases and J by 2 bases, with 22 bases left in between. The CDR3 is CASSSGTPTFWTYEQYF. The DNA for the CDR3 is TGTGCCAGCAGCAGCGGGACACCCACTTTTTGGACCTACGAGCAGTACTTC. The full variable domain, with the rest looked up from reference TRBV7-8 and TRBJ2-7, is GAGVSQSPRYKVAKRGQDVALRCDPISGHVSLFWYQQALGQGPEFLTYFQNEAQLDKSGLPSDRFFAERPEGSVSTLKIQRTQQEDSAVYLCASSSGTPTFWTYEQYFGPGTRLTVT.

This rearrangement joins TRBV5-1 to TRBJ2-5; no definite D call. CDR1 is SGHRS and CDR2 is YFSETQ in the germline V gene. The CDR3 runs to 15 residues. V lost 0 bases and J lost 5, with 14 bases in between. For the CDR3, the DNA is TGCGCCAGCAGCTTGGATCTCCTAATGTCGGAGACCCAGTACTTC. As protein: CASSLDLLMSETQYF.

The V gene is TRBV5-6, the J gene TRBJ2-6, with 10 nucleotides matching TRBD1. Germline V gene data show CDR1 as SGHDT and CDR2 as YYEEEE. The V segment lost 5 bases and the J segment 4 bases; nucleotides outside the gene matches: 15. The CDR3 is 19 residues long. Here the CDR3 reads CASRQTGTGVLGGANVLTF. The CDR3 DNA is TGTGCCAGCAGACAAACCGGGACAGGGGTCCTTGGGGGGGCCAACGTCCTGACTTTC.

This chain connects TRBV9 to TRBJ2-3; TRBD2 matches 13 bases. Per germline, CDR1 SGDLS and CDR2 YYNGEE. Trimming removed 3 bases from V and 4 bases from J; junction bases left unmatched: 5. This CDR3 comprises 16 residues. The CDR3 DNA reads as TGTGCCAGCAGCGCTACTAGCGGGGGGGCCGCAGATACGCAGTATTTT. It yields the protein CASSATSGGAADTQYF.

This sequence joins TRBV29-1 and TRBJ2-7, with 7 bases fitting TRBD1. The trim removed 4 bases at V and 0 bases at J, leaving 3 bases unmatched. Germline CDR1 is SQVTM and CDR2 is ANQGSEA. The CDR3 loop spans 13 amino acids. CDR3 coding DNA: TGCAGCGTTGCCCGGGACAGCTCCTACGAGCAGTACTTC. This encodes CSVARDSSYEQYF.

V and J are TRBV11-2 and TRBJ1-2; D is undetermined. Trimming stripped 8 bases from V and 1 base from J, with 11 bases between. CDR1 and CDR2 from the germline V gene are SGHAT and FQNNGV. The CDR3 has 13 residues. The CDR3 nucleotides are TGTGCCAGCCCCAAATTGAGTAACTATGGCTACACCTTC. The encoded protein is CASPKLSNYGYTF.

The gene calls are TRBV6-5 and TRBJ2-5; TRBD1 matches at 8 bases. The DNA end is more similar to TRBJ2-7, so the J call may be wrong. The CDR3 is 14 residues long. Germline values: CDR1 MNHEY, CDR2 SVGAGI. The DNA for the CDR3 is TGTGCCAGCAGTTACGACAGGGGAATATACGAGCAGTACTTC. It is translated as CASSYDRGIYEQYF.

This clone was seen once. The J gene is TRBJ1-1, the V gene TRBV11-2, with 7 bases that match TRBD1. Germline V gives CDR1 SGHAT, CDR2 FQNNGV. The ends lost 5 bases at V and 1 base at J; junction bases unmatched: 4. The CDR3 is 14 amino acids. The CDR3 loop is CASSARDRNTEAFF. The CDR3 DNA reads TGTGCCAGCAGCGCCCGGGACAGGAACACTGAAGCTTTCTTT.